Listed below are T cell receptor beta chains from one sample, sequenced in a study of cytomegalovirus exposure and HLA in healthy donors. Measured with immunoSEQ multiplex PCR; TCRdb has only the in-frame clones, and not every one. The table has approximately 100,000 clones, approximately 80% seen once; the top ten hold approximately 5%. Source material: PBMCs. These receptors originate from a woman younger than 35 in good health and CMV-seropositive. Both conserved end residues are part of each CDR3. The order of the fields is D gene, clone size, V gene, J gene, CDR3 DNA, CDR3 protein. D genes are given only for firm matches. Some rows have no size entry. The others give once, few or many, or a class for an expanded clone.

>-|-|TRBV20-1|TRBJ2-7
TGCAGTGTGGGGCCCAGCTACGAGCAGTACTTC
CSVGPSYEQYF
>TRBD1|-|TRBV6-5|TRBJ1-6
TGTGCCAGCAGTTTTGACAGGGATAGGTTGAATTCACCCCTCCACTTT
CASSFDRDRLNSPLHF
>TRBD2|-|TRBV5-1|TRBJ2-5
TGCGCCAGCAGCTTGACTAGCGGGAGTATCCAAGAGACCCAGTACTTC
CASSLTSGSIQETQYF
>-|-|TRBV6-5|TRBJ1-4
TGTGCCAGCAGCTCTCGACAGGTTAATGAAAAACTGTTTTTT
CASSSRQVNEKLFF
>-|-|TRBV5-4|TRBJ2-7
TGTGCCAGCAGCTTGGAAGGGGTCGAGAACGAGCAGTACTTC
CASSLEGVENEQYF
>-|-|TRBV29-1|TRBJ2-1
TGCAGCGTTGTAGGGGACTCCATCAATGAGCAGTTCTTC
CSVVGDSINEQFF
>-|-|TRBV10-3|TRBJ2-3
TGTGCCATCAGTGATAACACAGATACGCAGTATTTT
CAISDNTDTQYF
>TRBD2|-|TRBV9|TRBJ2-5
TGTGCCAGCAATTCGGGAGCGGGAGTCCAAGAGACCCAGTACTTC
CASNSGAGVQETQYF
>-|once|TRBV30|TRBJ2-7
TGTGCCTGGAGTGTAGGAGCCTACGAGCAGTACTTC
CAWSVGAYEQYF
>-|few|TRBV11-2|TRBJ2-3
TGTGCCAGCAGCTTAGTTGGGAGTGGGGCAGATACGCAGTATTTT
CASSLVGSGADTQYF
>TRBD1|few|TRBV30|TRBJ1-1
TGTGCCTGGGGGACAGGACCAGTCACTGAAGCTTTCTTT
CAWGTGPVTEAFF
>-|few|TRBV9|TRBJ1-3
TGTGCCAGCAGCGTAGCTACGCAAGCAACTGGAAACACCATATATTTT
CASSVATQATGNTIYF
>-|-|TRBV28|TRBJ1-2
TGTGCCAGCAGTCCCACCGCGTACGGGGGCTACACCTTC
CASSPTAYGGYTF
>-|-|TRBV7-2|TRBJ1-3
TGTGCCAGCAGCTTAGGACAGCACCTAAACACCATATATTTT
CASSLGQHLNTIYF
>TRBD2|-|TRBV9|TRBJ2-1
TGTGCCAGCAGCGACCCTCCAGCGGGATCCTACAATGAGCAGTTCTTC
CASSDPPAGSYNEQFF
>TRBD1|-|TRBV9|TRBJ2-3
TGTGCCAGCAGCGTAGGCCAGGGGGTAGATACGCAGTATTTT
CASSVGQGVDTQYF
>-|-|TRBV29-1|TRBJ1-2
TGCAGCGTTGAAGTTTTGCAGGTGGCCTATGGCTACACCTTC
CSVEVLQVAYGYTF
>-|-|TRBV27|TRBJ1-5
TGTGCCAGCAGACAGAAGGGGTCTTATAGCAATCAGCCCCAGCATTTT
CASRQKGSYSNQPQHF